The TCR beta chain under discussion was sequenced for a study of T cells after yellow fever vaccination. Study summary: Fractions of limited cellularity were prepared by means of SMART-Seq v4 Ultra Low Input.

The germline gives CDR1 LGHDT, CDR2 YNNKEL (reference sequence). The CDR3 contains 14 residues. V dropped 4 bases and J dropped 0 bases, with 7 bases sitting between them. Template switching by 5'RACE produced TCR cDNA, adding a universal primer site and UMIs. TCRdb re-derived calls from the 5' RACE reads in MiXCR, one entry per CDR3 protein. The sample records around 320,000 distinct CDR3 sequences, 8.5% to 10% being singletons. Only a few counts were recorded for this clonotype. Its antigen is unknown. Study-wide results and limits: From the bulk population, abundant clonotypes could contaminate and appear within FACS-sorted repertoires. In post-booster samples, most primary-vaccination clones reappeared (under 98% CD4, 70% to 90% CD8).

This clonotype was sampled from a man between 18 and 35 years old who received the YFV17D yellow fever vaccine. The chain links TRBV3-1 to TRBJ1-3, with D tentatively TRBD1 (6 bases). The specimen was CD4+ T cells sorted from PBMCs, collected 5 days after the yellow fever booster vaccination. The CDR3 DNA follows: TGTGCCAGCAGCCGGGACACCTCTGGAAACACCATATATTTT. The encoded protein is CASSRDTSGNTIYF.